What follows are 8 T cell receptor beta chains derived from one specimen sequenced in a study of shared clonotypes between healthy human individuals. Produced via immunoSEQ multiplex PCR; TCRdb's table is partial and in-frame only. This sample has around 2.5 million clones, with approximately 93% found just once. Material for sequencing was naive CD4+ T cells from PBMCs. The subset here: CD45RA+ positively selected. The receptors were sampled from a man younger than 30 in good health. Some clones in this sample may be carry-over from other donors' samples.

J is TRBJ2-1 and V is TRBV11-2; D remains unclear. V was clipped by 1 base and J by 6 bases, with 13 bases between them. This CDR3 spans 15 amino acids. Germline V gives CDR1 SGHAT, CDR2 FQNNGV. This CDR3 reads CASSLGPNLSNEQFF. The CDR3 DNA follows: TGTGCCAGCAGCTTAGGTCCGAATCTTAGCAATGAGCAGTTCTTC.

V usage is TRBV5-6 and J usage is TRBJ1-5; D unclear. The CDR3 spans 12 residues. The ends were cut back, 4 bases at V and 7 bases at J, with 9 bases in the middle. Germline CDR1 SGHDT, CDR2 YYEEEE. The CDR3 here is CASSRRGQPQHF. In nucleotides, the CDR3 is TGTGCCAGCAGCCGCCGAGGGCAGCCCCAGCATTTT.

The V call is TRBV28, the J call TRBJ1-5; 11 nucleotides agree with TRBD1. Germline V gives CDR1 MDHEN, CDR2 SYDVKM. Losses at the gene ends were 5 bases for V and 7 bases for J; bases not matched to a gene: 7. This CDR3 region has 15 residues. The CDR3 spells CASSQRTGGGQPQHF. For the CDR3, the DNA is TGTGCCAGCAGTCAGAGGACAGGGGGCGGCCAGCCCCAGCATTTT.

The genes are TRBV11-1 and TRBJ2-7, with 13 positions matching TRBD2. V dropped 3 bases and J dropped 2; count of bases not matched to a gene: 1. Germline CDR1 SGHAT, CDR2 FQDESV (reference sequence). CDR3 length: 15 amino acids. CDR3: CASSLGLAGTYEQYF. The CDR3 region has the DNA TGTGCCAGCAGCTTGGGACTAGCGGGGACCTACGAGCAGTACTTC.

J is TRBJ2-7 and V is TRBV5-1; 8 bases agree with TRBD2. The CDR3 runs 16 residues. J lost 0 bases, V lost 4 bases, and 9 bases had no gene match. The germline gives CDR1 SGHRS, CDR2 YFSETQ. The CDR3 protein is CASSPGLVASSYEQYF. The CDR3 DNA sequence: TGCGCCAGCAGCCCGGGACTAGTCGCGAGCTCCTACGAGCAGTACTTC. Drawing the rest from reference TRBV5-1 and TRBJ2-7, the complete variable domain is KAGVTQTPRYLIKTRGQQVTLSCSPISGHRSVSWYQQTPGQGLQFLFEYFSETQRNKGNFPGRFSGRQFSNSRSEMNVSTLELGDSALYLCASSPGLVASSYEQYFGPGTRLTVT.

This clone appeared once. The rearrangement joins TRBV28 to TRBJ1-4; TRBD1 is a possible D gene (5 bases). V was pared by 6 bases and J by 2 bases, with 10 bases between. CDR1 is MDHEN, CDR2 SYDVKM, per germline. The CDR3 contains 14 residues. The CDR3, as DNA: TGTGCCAGCAGACCAGGGACTACTAATGAAAAACTGTTTTTT. Its translation is CASRPGTTNEKLFF.

V and J are TRBV30 and TRBJ1-5; D is possibly TRBD1 (5 bases). V lost 1 base and J 0 bases, leaving 13 bases between the germline ends. CDR1 and CDR2 from the germline V gene are GTSNPN and SVGIG (reference sequence). This CDR3 region has 16 residues. This CDR3 is CAWSDSTAFSNQPQHF. Written as DNA, the CDR3 is TGTGCCTGGAGTGACTCGACAGCCTTTAGCAATCAGCCCCAGCATTTT. Full variable domain (missing parts from reference TRBV30 and TRBJ1-5): SQTIHQWPATLVQPVGSPLSLECTVEGTSNPNLYWYRQAAGRGLQLLFYSVGIGQISSEVPQNLSASRPQDRQFILSSKKLLLSDSGFYLCAWSDSTAFSNQPQHFGDGTRLSIL.

The rearrangement joins TRBV5-8 to TRBJ2-6; D is unresolved. The CDR3 has 16 amino acids. Trimming shortened V by 0 bases and J by 0 bases, and 7 bases separated the two germline ends. CDR1 and CDR2 (germline): SGHTS, YDEGEE. CDR3: CASSLGRRSGANVLTF. CDR3 in DNA: TGTGCCAGCAGCTTGGGTCGACGCTCTGGGGCCAACGTCCTGACTTTC. Combining the CDR3 with reference TRBV5-8 and TRBJ2-6 gives the whole variable domain EAGVTQSPTHLIKTRGQQATLRCSPISGHTSVYWYQQALGLGLQFLLWYDEGEERNRGNFPPRFSGRQFPNYSSELNVNALELEDSALYLCASSLGRRSGANVLTFGAGSRLTVL.